The rows below give T cell receptor beta chains drawn from one sample of a study of shared clonotypes between healthy human individuals. The protocol was immunoSEQ multiplex PCR, while the TCRdb copy is restricted to in-frame clones and leaves out a portion. The sample has approximately 940,000 clones, around three quarters seen once. The source material was memory CD4+ T cells sorted from blood. The receptors come from a man aged 18 to 29 in good health. CDR3s include the opening cysteine and the closing phenylalanine or tryptophan. The D gene is left open where the match is weak. The listing skips clone size in some rows; elsewhere it reads once, few, many or a size class.

cdr3_aa cdr3_nt j_call clone_size d_call v_call cdr3_length
CAWSVGLAGERNIQYF TGTGCCTGGAGTGTAGGGCTAGCGGGCGAACGGAACATTCAGTACTTC TRBJ2-4 NA TRBD2 TRBV30 16
CASSLGTTETQYF TGTGCCAGCAGCTTGGGGACTACCGAGACCCAGTACTTC TRBJ2-5 NA TRBD2 TRBV7-3 13
CASSRDLIEQFF TGTGCCAGCAGCCGGGACTTGATTGAGCAGTTCTTC TRBJ2-1 NA NA TRBV28 12
CASSGSKGREEETQYF TGCGCCAGCAGTGGCTCTAAGGGGAGAGAAGAAGAGACCCAGTACTTC TRBJ2-5 once NA TRBV10-1 16
CASSLRQGRGRTEAFF TGTGCCAGCAGTTTACGACAGGGCCGGGGTCGGACTGAAGCTTTCTTT TRBJ1-1 NA TRBD1 TRBV28 16
CASSLWRERNEQFF TGTGCCAGCAGCTTGTGGCGGGAGCGGAATGAGCAGTTCTTC TRBJ2-1 NA TRBD2 TRBV5-4 14
CASSFRRPGREETQYF TGTGCCAGCAGCTTCCGCAGGCCTGGCAGAGAAGAGACCCAGTACTTC TRBJ2-5 once NA TRBV7-9 16
CASSDRVGNTIYF TGTGCCAGTTCGGACAGGGTTGGAAACACCATATATTTT TRBJ1-3 NA TRBD1 TRBV6-5 13
CASSRGYEASEAFF TGCGCCAGCAGCCGGGGCTATGAGGCTTCTGAAGCTTTCTTT TRBJ1-1 NA NA TRBV5-1 14
CASSPPVGGANVLTF TGTGCCAGCAGCCCCCCAGTAGGTGGGGCCAACGTCCTGACTTTC TRBJ2-6 NA NA TRBV5-4 15
CASSEGGGGSTDTQYF TGTGCCAGCAGTGAAGGGGGCGGGGGGAGCACAGATACGCAGTATTTT TRBJ2-3 NA TRBD2 TRBV25-1 16
CASSLGQGRINEQFF TGTGCCAGCAGCTTAGGACAGGGGAGAATAAATGAGCAGTTCTTC TRBJ2-1 many TRBD1 TRBV11-2 15
CAWETGLNTEAFF TGTGCCTGGGAGACAGGGTTGAACACTGAAGCTTTCTTT TRBJ1-1 NA TRBD1 TRBV30 13
CAIKDAGANVLTF TGTGCCATCAAGGACGCCGGGGCCAACGTCCTGACTTTC TRBJ2-6 NA NA TRBV10-3 13
CASSLLGVGETQYF TGTGCCAGCAGCTTGTTAGGGGTTGGGGAGACCCAGTACTTC TRBJ2-5 NA NA TRBV5-4 14
CASSDGGLGETQYF TGTGCCAGCAGCGACGGCGGATTGGGAGAGACCCAGTACTTC TRBJ2-5 few NA TRBV5-6 14
CASIRHRTGETQYF TGTGCCAGCATACGACACAGGACAGGGGAGACCCAGTACTTC TRBJ2-5 NA TRBD1 TRBV27 14
CASSVGGGFKGETQYF TGTGCCAGCAGCGTAGGAGGGGGTTTTAAGGGAGAGACCCAGTACTTC TRBJ2-5 NA NA TRBV9 16
CASSQRGSYNEQFF TGTGCCAGCAGCCAACGTGGCTCCTACAATGAGCAGTTCTTC TRBJ2-1 NA NA TRBV4-2 14
CASGFRSRDHQPQHF TGTGCTAGTGGTTTCCGGTCCAGGGATCATCAGCCCCAGCATTTT TRBJ1-5 NA NA TRBV12-5 15
CASSFLGPDTQYF TGCGCCAGCAGCTTCCTAGGCCCAGATACGCAGTATTTT TRBJ2-3 NA NA TRBV5-1 13
CASSLGGLAGVVTGELFF TGTGCCAGCAGCTTAGGGGGCCTAGCGGGAGTAGTAACCGGGGAGCTGTTTTTT TRBJ2-2 NA TRBD2 TRBV7-2 18
CAISGGAETDTQYF TGTGCCATCAGTGGGGGGGCTGAGACAGATACGCAGTATTTT TRBJ2-3 NA NA TRBV10-3 14
CASLDPGGSETQYF TGCGCCAGCCTAGACCCCGGGGGGTCAGAGACCCAGTACTTC TRBJ2-5 NA TRBD2 TRBV5-1 14
CASSLTFPPGAFF TGTGCCAGCAGCTTGACATTCCCCCCGGGAGCTTTCTTT TRBJ1-1 NA NA TRBV5-5 13
CASSYSVGQETQYF TGTGCCAGCAGTTACTCGGTCGGCCAAGAGACCCAGTACTTC TRBJ2-5 many NA TRBV6-5 14
CASSYSSGLAFF TGTGCCAGCAGTTACTCGTCAGGTTTAGCTTTCTTT TRBJ1-1 few NA TRBV6-6 12
CASSLGQGGSYEQYF TGTGCCAGCAGCCTGGGACAGGGGGGGTCCTACGAGCAGTACTTC TRBJ2-7 NA TRBD1 TRBV7-9 15
CASSELGVGDTEAFF TGTGCCAGCAGTGAATTGGGGGTGGGGGACACTGAAGCTTTCTTT TRBJ1-1 NA NA TRBV25-1 15
CASSDRTGRQFF TGTGCCAGCAGTGACCGGACAGGCAGGCAGTTCTTC TRBJ2-1 NA TRBD1 TRBV6-4 12
CASRPGGGLNTIYF TGTGCCAGCAGGCCGGGTGGCGGTTTGAACACCATATATTTT TRBJ1-3 NA NA TRBV6-5 14
CSVERSVRNEQFF TGCAGCGTTGAAAGATCGGTCCGCAATGAGCAGTTCTTC TRBJ2-1 NA NA TRBV29-1 13
CASSTRRGDSYEQYF TGTGCCAGCAGTACTCGGCGGGGGGACTCCTACGAGCAGTACTTC TRBJ2-7 NA TRBD2 TRBV6-5 15
CASSLSSGVNEAFF TGTGCCAGCAGTTTATCATCCGGCGTTAACGAAGCTTTCTTT TRBJ1-1 NA NA TRBV28 14
CASSVGTSGPYEQYF TGCGCCAGCAGCGTCGGGACTAGCGGACCCTACGAGCAGTACTTC TRBJ2-7 NA TRBD2 TRBV5-1 15
CAWSVGSQANQPQHF TGTGCCTGGAGTGTCGGTTCACAGGCAAATCAGCCCCAGCATTTT TRBJ1-5 few NA TRBV30 15
CASSFGGGGADTQYF TGTGCCAGCAGCTTTGGCGGGGGAGGTGCAGATACGCAGTATTTT TRBJ2-3 few TRBD2 TRBV5-4 15
CASSESRNSPTNEKLFF TGCGCCAGCAGTGAGTCTCGGAATAGTCCAACTAATGAAAAACTGTTTTTT TRBJ1-4 NA NA TRBV10-2 17
CASSSRVEQYF TGTGCCAGCAGTTCCAGGGTCGAGCAGTACTTC TRBJ2-7 NA NA TRBV25-1 11
CASSLPGTQSSYEQYF TGTGCCAGCAGCTTACCCGGGACCCAGAGCTCCTACGAGCAGTACTTC TRBJ2-7 NA NA TRBV5-6 16
CASSLAVAGDLTYEQYF TGCGCCAGCAGCTTGGCGGTAGCGGGGGATCTAACCTACGAGCAGTACTTC TRBJ2-7 NA TRBD2 TRBV5-1 17
CASSLTGGQGTEAFF TGCGCCAGCAGCTTGACAGGGGGCCAGGGCACTGAAGCTTTCTTT TRBJ1-1 NA TRBD1 TRBV5-1 15
CASIKFYEQYF TGTGCCAGCATCAAGTTCTACGAGCAGTACTTC TRBJ2-7 NA NA TRBV6-1 11
CASSVGGGNSYNEQFF TGTGCCAGCAGCGTAGGCGGGGGTAACTCCTACAATGAGCAGTTCTTC TRBJ2-1 NA TRBD2 TRBV9 16
CASSPGTTFRESNEQFF TGCGCCAGCAGCCCGGGGACCACTTTCCGGGAAAGCAATGAGCAGTTCTTC TRBJ2-1 NA NA TRBV5-1 17
CASSSGNSGANVLTF TGTGCCAGCAGCTCAGGGAACTCTGGGGCCAACGTCCTGACTTTC TRBJ2-6 NA NA TRBV5-4 15
CASSLESSGSIAKNIQYF TGTGCCAGCAGCTTAGAGTCTAGCGGATCTATAGCCAAAAACATTCAGTACTTC TRBJ2-4 NA TRBD2 TRBV7-2 18
CSVAESQYQPQHF TGCAGCGTTGCGGAGAGCCAATATCAGCCCCAGCATTTT TRBJ1-5 NA NA TRBV29-1 13
CASLAGEAFF TGTGCCAGCTTGGCGGGGGAAGCTTTCTTT TRBJ1-1 NA NA TRBV6-6 10
CASSLHELAEAFF TGTGCCAGCAGCCTCCACGAACTAGCTGAAGCTTTCTTT TRBJ1-1 NA NA TRBV6-5 13
CASSLDPSFLREQYF TGTGCCAGCAGCTTAGATCCAAGTTTCTTACGCGAGCAGTACTTC TRBJ2-7 NA NA TRBV11-2 15
CASSRGAQETQYF TGTGCCAGCAGTCGAGGGGCCCAAGAGACCCAGTACTTC TRBJ2-5 NA NA TRBV7-9 13